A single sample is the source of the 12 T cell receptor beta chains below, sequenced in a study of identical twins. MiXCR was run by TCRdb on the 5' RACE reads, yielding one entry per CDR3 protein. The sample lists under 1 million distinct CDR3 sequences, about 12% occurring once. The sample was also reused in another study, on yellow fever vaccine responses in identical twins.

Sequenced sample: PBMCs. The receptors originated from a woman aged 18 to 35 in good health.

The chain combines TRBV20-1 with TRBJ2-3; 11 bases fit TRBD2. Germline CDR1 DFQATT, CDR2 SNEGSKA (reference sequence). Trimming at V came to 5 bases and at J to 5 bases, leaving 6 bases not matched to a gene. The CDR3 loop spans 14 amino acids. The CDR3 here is CSASLAGVLDTQYF. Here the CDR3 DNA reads TGCAGTGCTTCACTAGCGGGAGTATTAGATACGCAGTATTTT.

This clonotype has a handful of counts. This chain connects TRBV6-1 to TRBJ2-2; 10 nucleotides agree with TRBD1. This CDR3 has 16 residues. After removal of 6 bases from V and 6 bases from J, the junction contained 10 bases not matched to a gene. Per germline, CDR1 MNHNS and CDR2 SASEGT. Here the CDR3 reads CASRKTGGVVPGELFF. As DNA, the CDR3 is TGTGCCAGCAGGAAGACAGGGGGCGTCGTTCCCGGGGAGCTGTTTTTT.

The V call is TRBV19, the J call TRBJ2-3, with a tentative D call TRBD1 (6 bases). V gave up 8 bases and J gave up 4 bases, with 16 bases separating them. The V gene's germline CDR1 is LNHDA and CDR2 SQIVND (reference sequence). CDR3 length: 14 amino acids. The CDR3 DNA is TGTGCCAGTGGTCACAGGGTCGGGGCAGATACGCAGTATTTT. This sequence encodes CASGHRVGADTQYF.

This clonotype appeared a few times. The chain's CDR3 is CASSQGLAGGSTGELFF. The CDR3 DNA sequence: TGCGCCAGCAGCCAGGGACTAGCGGGAGGGTCCACCGGGGAGCTGTTTTTT. The rearrangement uses TRBV4-1 and TRBJ2-2; 16 bases agree with TRBD2. V lost 3 bases to trimming and J lost 4 bases; unmatched junction nucleotides: 2. CDR1 is MGHRA, CDR2 YSYEKL, per germline. The CDR3 extends over 17 amino acids.

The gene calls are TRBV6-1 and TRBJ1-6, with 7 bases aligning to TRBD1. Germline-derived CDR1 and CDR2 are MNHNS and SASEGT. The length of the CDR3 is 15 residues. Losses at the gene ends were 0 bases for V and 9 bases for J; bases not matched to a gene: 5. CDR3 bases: TGTGCCAGCAGTGAAGCGCCCCAGGGGGTTTCACCCCTCCACTTT. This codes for CASSEAPQGVSPLHF.

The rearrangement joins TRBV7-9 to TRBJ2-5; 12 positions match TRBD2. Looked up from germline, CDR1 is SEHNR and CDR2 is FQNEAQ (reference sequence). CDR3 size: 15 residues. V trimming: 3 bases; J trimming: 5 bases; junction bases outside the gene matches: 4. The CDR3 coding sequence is TGTGCCAGCAGCTTTACTAGCGGGGGGACCGAGACCCAGTACTTC. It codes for CASSFTSGGTETQYF.

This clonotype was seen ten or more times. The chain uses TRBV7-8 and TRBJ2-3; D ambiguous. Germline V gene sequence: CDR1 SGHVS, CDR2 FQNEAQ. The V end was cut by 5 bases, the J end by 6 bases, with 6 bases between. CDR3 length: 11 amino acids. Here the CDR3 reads CASSPWDTQYF. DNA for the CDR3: TGTGCCAGCAGCCCATGGGATACGCAGTATTTT.

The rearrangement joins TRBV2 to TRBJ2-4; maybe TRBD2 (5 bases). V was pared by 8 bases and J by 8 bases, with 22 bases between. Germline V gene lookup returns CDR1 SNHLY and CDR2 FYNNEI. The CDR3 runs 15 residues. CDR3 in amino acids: CASGSGRYHGDIQYF. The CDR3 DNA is TGTGCCAGCGGGTCGGGAAGGTACCACGGTGACATTCAGTACTTC. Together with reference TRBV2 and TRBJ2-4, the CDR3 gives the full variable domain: EPEVTQTPSHQVTQMGQEVILRCVPISNHLYFYWYRQILGQKVEFLVSFYNNEISEKSEIFDDQFSVERPDGSNFTLKIRSTKLEDSAMYFCASGSGRYHGDIQYFGAGTRLSVL.

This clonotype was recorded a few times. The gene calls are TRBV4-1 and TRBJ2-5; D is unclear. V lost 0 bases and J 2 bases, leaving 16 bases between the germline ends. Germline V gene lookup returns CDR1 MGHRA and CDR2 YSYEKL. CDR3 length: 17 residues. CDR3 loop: CASSQDRLLAQQETQYF. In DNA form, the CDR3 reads TGCGCCAGCAGCCAAGATCGGCTCTTAGCCCAACAAGAGACCCAGTACTTC.

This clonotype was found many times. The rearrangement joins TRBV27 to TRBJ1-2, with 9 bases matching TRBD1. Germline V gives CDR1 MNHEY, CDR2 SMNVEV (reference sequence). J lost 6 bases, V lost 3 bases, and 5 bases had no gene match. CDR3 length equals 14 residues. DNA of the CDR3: TGTGCCAGCAGTTTGAAACAGGGGGCAAATGGCTACACCTTC. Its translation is CASSLKQGANGYTF.

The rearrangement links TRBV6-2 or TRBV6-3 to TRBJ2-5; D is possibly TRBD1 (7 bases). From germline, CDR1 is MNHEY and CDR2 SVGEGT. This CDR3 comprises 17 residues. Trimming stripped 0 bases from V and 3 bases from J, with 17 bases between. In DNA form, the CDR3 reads TGTGCCAGCAGTTACTCCCTCACGGCGGGACAGAAAGAGACCCAGTACTTC. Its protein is CASSYSLTAGQKETQYF.

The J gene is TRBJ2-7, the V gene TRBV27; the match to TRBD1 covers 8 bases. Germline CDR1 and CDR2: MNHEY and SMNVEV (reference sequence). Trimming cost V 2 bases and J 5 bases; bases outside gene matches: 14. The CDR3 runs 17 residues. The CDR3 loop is CASSLKDPGQVPHEQYF. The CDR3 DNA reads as TGTGCCAGCAGTTTAAAAGACCCGGGACAGGTCCCCCACGAGCAGTACTTC.